This T cell receptor beta chain was documented in a study of cytotoxic CD8 clonotypes in ibrutinib-treated CLL. In the study overall: Investigators collected response samples after a median approximately twelve months of treatment, range 6 to 36. General study findings and limits: Whereas clonality rose at ibrutinib response, it declined toward baseline at progression. Public clonotypes were seen rarely and were contracted or stable on treatment. Progressing and sustained-remission patients had different sampling times.

CDR1 is SGDLS and CDR2 is YYNGEE in the germline V gene. The V end was cut by 0 bases, the J end by 4 bases, with 8 bases between. The CDR3 sequence is 14 residues long. As concerns this clone: Its antigen is unknown.

Using immunoSEQ multiplex PCR, the repertoire was profiled, and TCRdb retains in-frame clones only, with some absent. The data contain 250,000 to 350,000 clones, roughly three quarters of them seen just once; the ten biggest clones take up about 5.3%. The TCR was taken from a human donor with chronic lymphocytic leukemia. The material was PBMCs, obtained at disease progression, from a patient treated with ibrutinib. The chain has TRBV9 and TRBJ1-5, with D hard to call. DNA for the CDR3: TGTGCCAGCAGCGTAGGTTCCATTAATCAGCCCCAGCATTTT. Its translation is CASSVGSINQPQHF.